This TCR beta chain was observed in a study of early T cells in non-severe SARS-CoV-2 infection. Turning to the study itself: From unsorted whole blood, bulk RNA was sequenced, and the chains remained unpaired. Study-level findings and limits: Using VDJdb, the matching emphasized anti-spike CD8 responses while missing private and CD4 specificities.

To note about this clonotype: What it binds is not known. Relative to the germline gene, one junction end is altered; a read error may explain this.

TCRdb redid the calling of the 5' RACE reads with MiXCR, one entry per CDR3 protein. The sample lists 60,000 to 70,000 distinct CDR3 sequences; approximately 5.9% were seen once. The CDR3 totals 17 residues. In germline, CDR1 is SEHNR, CDR2 FQNEAQ (reference sequence). Sequenced material: whole blood, taken at baseline. This clonotype was sampled from an adult who was a healthcare worker with PCR-confirmed SARS-CoV-2 infection or an uninfected control (not recorded which). The J gene is TRBJ2-7, the V gene TRBV7-9, with unresolved D. This CDR3 is CASSARKVWGMSDEQDF. CDR3 coding DNA: TGTGCCAGCAGCGCACGCAAAGTTTGGGGTATGTCGGACGAGCAGGACTTC. Together with reference TRBV7-9 and TRBJ2-7, the CDR3 gives the full variable domain: DTGVSQNPRHKITKRGQNVTFRCDPISEHNRLYWYRQTLGQGPEFLTYFQNEAQLEKSRLLSDRFSAERPKGSFSTLEIQRTEQGDSAMYLCASSARKVWGMSDEQDFGPGTRLTVT.